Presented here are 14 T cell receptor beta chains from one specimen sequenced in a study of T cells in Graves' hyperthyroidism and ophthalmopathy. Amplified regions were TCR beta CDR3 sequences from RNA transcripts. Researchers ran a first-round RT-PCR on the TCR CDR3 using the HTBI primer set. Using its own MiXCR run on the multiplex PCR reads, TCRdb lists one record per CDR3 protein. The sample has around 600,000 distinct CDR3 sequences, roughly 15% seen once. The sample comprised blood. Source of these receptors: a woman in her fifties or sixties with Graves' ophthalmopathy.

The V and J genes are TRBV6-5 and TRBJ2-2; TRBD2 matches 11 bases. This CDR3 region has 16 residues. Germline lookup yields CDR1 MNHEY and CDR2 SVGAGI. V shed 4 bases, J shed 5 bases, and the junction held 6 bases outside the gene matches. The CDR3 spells CASSSVAGGITGELFF. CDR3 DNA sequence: TGTGCCAGCAGTTCGGTAGCGGGAGGGATAACCGGGGAGCTGTTTTTT.

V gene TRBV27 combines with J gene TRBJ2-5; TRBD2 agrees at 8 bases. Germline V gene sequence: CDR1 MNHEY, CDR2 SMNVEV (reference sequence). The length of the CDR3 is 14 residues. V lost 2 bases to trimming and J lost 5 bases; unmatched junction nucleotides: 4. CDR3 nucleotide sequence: TGTGCCAGCAGTTTACGAGCGGGGGAGGAGACCCAGTACTTC. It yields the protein CASSLRAGEETQYF.

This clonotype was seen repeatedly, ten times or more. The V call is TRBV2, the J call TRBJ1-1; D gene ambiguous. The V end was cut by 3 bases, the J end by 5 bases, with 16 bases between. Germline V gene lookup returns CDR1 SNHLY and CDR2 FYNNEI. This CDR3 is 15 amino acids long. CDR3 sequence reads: CASSERDFQPTEAFF. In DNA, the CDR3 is TGTGCCAGCAGTGAGCGCGACTTCCAGCCAACTGAAGCTTTCTTT. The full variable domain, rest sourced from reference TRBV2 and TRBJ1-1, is EPEVTQTPSHQVTQMGQEVILRCVPISNHLYFYWYRQILGQKVEFLVSFYNNEISEKSEIFDDQFSVERPDGSNFTLKIRSTKLEDSAMYFCASSERDFQPTEAFFGQGTRLTVV.

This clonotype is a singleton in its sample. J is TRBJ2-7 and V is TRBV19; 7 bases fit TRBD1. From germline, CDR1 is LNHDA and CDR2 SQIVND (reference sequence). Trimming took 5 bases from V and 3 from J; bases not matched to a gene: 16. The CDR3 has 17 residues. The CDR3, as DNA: TGTGCCAGTAGTCGAGGACAGGATGGAAATCCCGTCTACGAGCAGTACTTC. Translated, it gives CASSRGQDGNPVYEQYF.

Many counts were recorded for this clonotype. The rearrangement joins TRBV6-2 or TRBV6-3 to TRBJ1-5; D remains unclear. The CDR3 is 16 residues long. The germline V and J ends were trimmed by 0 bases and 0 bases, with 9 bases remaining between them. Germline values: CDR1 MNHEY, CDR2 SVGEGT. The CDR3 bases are TGTGCCAGCAGTTACTCGGGAGTTGCTAGCAATCAGCCCCAGCATTTT. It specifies CASSYSGVASNQPQHF.

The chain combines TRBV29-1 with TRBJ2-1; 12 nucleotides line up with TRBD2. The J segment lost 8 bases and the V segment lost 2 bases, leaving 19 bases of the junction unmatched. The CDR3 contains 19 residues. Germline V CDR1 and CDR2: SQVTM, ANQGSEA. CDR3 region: CSVETGLAGLQRGGYEQFF. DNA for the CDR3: TGCAGCGTTGAAACCGGACTAGCGGGACTTCAGAGGGGGGGGTATGAGCAGTTCTTC.

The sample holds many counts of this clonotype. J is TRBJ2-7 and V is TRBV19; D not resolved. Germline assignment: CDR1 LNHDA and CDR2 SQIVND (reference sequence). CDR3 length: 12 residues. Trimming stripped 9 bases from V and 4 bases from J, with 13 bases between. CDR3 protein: CASSISGYEQYF. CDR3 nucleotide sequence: TGTGCCAGCAGCATTTCAGGTTACGAGCAGTACTTC.

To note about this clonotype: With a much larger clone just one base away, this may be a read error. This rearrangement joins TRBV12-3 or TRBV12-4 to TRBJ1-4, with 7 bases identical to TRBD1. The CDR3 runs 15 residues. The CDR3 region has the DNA TGTGCCAGCAGGACAGGGATTGCAACTAATGGAAAACTGTTTTTT. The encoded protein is CASRTGIATNGKLFF.

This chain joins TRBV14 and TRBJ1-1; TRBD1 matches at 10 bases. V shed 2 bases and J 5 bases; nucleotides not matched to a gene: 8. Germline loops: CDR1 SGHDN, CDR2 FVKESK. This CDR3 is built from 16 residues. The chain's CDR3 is CASSQQRQGARTEAFF. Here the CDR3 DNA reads TGTGCCAGCAGCCAACAGAGACAGGGGGCGAGGACTGAAGCTTTCTTT.

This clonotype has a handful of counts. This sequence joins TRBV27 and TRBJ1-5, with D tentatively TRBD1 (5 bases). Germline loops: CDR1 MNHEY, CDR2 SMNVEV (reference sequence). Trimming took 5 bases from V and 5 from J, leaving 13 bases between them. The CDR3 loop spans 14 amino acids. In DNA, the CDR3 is TGTGCCAGCAGTAAGGGGAGAGGGGATCAGCCCCAGCATTTT. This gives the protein CASSKGRGDQPQHF.

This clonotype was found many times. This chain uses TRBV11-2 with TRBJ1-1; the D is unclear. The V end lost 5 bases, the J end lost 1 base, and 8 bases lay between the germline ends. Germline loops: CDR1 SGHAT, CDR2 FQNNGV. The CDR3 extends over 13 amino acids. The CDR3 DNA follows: TGTGCCAGCAGCACCTCAGCGAACACTGAAGCTTTCTTT. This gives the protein CASSTSANTEAFF.

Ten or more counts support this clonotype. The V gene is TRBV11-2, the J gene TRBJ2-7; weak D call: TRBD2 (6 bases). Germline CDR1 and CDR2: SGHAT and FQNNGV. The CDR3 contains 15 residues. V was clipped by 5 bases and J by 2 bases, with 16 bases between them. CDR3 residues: CASSPPPGDAYEQYF. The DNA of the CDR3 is TGTGCCAGCAGCCCACCACCGGGGGACGCCTACGAGCAGTACTTC.

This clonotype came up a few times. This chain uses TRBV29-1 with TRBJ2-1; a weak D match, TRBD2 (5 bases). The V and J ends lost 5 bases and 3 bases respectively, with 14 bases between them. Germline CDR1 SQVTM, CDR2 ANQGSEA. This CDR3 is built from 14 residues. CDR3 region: CSVYLAVYYNEQFF. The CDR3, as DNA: TGCAGCGTTTACCTAGCAGTCTACTACAATGAGCAGTTCTTC.

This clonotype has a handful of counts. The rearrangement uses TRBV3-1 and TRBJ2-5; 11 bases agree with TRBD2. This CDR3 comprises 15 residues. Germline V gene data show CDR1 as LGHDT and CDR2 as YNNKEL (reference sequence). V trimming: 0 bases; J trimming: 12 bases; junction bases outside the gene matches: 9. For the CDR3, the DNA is TGTGCCAGCAGCCAAGATTCACGACTAGCGGGATTTAAGTACTTC. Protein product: CASSQDSRLAGFKYF.